The clone carrying this T cell receptor (beta chain) was recorded many times. Its antigen remains unknown. This specimen comes from a study of Graves' ophthalmopathy and Graves' hyperthyroidism. Whole-study results and caveats: From stable hyperthyroidism, ophthalmopathy was separated by a 13-signature model with 85% to 90% sensitivity and 75% to 82% specificity. Appearing in blood as well were most expanded thyroid clonotypes above 0.001 frequency.

The CDR3 consists of 14 residues. V shed 6 bases and J shed 2 bases, with 11 bases lying between them. Symptoms, serum thyroxine and TRAb, thyroid ultrasound, and orbital computed tomography formed the diagnostic basis. Researchers took RNA transcripts and amplified TCR beta CDR3 regions from them. Amplification began with first-round RT-PCR using HTBI primers, then second-round multiplex PCR was performed. TCRdb itself ran the multiplex PCR reads through MiXCR, one entry per CDR3 protein. The sample holds 600,000 to 700,000 distinct CDR3 sequences; more than 40% are singletons and the top ten take 2.5% to 3.5%.

Sequencing was performed on peripheral blood. This clonotype was obtained from an adult man with Graves' ophthalmopathy. V gene TRBV12-3 or TRBV12-4 combines with J gene TRBJ1-5, with D uncertain. CDR3 residues: CASRAPEGNQPQHF. In DNA form, the CDR3 reads TGTGCCAGCAGGGCCCCGGAGGGCAATCAGCCCCAGCATTTT.